This TCR beta chain was found in a study of blood T cell repertoires in COVID-19. Turning to the study itself: From the United States, Italy and Spain came samples of acute and convalescent COVID-19. PBMCs, B-cell-depleted T cells, or T cells provided the cDNA or gDNA that made up the material.

Trimming stripped 1 base from V and 2 bases from J, with 9 bases between. The CDR3 runs 15 residues. Germline V gene lookup returns CDR1 KGHSH and CDR2 LQKENI. Only a few counts were recorded for this clone. As handled by the study authors: The assay estimated nucleated cells by amplifying reference gene primers. Using immunoSEQ multiplex PCR, the repertoire was profiled, and TCRdb retains in-frame clones only, with some absent. The D gene and trimming were derived from the DNA, and the V and J assignments and clone size from that table. The sample yields tens of thousands of clones, less than 85% seen once.

The chain couples TRBV18 to TRBJ1-3; D is unclear. The clonotype comes from a woman older than 75 with acute or convalescent COVID-19. Sequenced material: peripheral blood. In DNA, the CDR3 is TGTGCCAGCTCACCACAGCAACCAACTGGAAACACCATATATTTT. It is translated as CASSPQQPTGNTIYF.